This T cell receptor beta chain was found in a study of blood T cell repertoires in COVID-19. Background on the study: Acute and convalescent COVID-19 specimens originated in the United States, Italy and Spain. PBMCs, B-cell-depleted T cells, or T cells were the source of the cDNA or gDNA that made up the material.

In the authors' methods: Nucleated cell counts were estimated from reference gene primer amplification. Sequencing was performed with immunoSEQ multiplex PCR; in TCRdb, only in-frame clones are kept and a portion is missing. V and J calls and clone size are given by that table; D and trimming were obtained from the DNA. The sample holds 64,000 or so clones, around 73% seen once. With V trimmed by 3 bases and J by 6 bases, 9 bases remained unmatched. CDR3 length: 15 residues. CDR1 and CDR2 from the germline V gene are SGHKS and YYEKEE (reference sequence). This sequence joins TRBV5-5 and TRBJ2-1; TRBD2 aligns across 7 bases. The sequenced material came from peripheral blood. The TCR sequence derives from a man of 80 years or more with acute or convalescent COVID-19. CDR3 sequence reads: CASSSSVTSFNEQFF. The CDR3 nucleotides are TGTGCCAGCAGCTCATCAGTGACTAGCTTCAATGAGCAGTTCTTC.